This entry lists 25 T cell receptor beta chains sequenced from one sample in a study of CD4 T cells in relation to SARS-CoV-2 and coronaviruses. Some clones are missing from TCRdb's copy, which holds only in-frame ones; the method was immunoSEQ multiplex PCR. This sample has under 20,000 clones, with roughly 82% found just once. CD4+ T cells from unexposed donors were obtained before the COVID-19 pandemic (2011-2018). After about ten days of culture, CD4+ T cells were isolated. What these receptors recognize is not known. The material sequenced was CD4+ T cells from PBMCs, cultured in vitro. Receptor source: a human donor in good health.

The genes are TRBV6-5 and TRBJ1-6, with 9 positions matching TRBD1. The CDR3 consists of 15 residues. Trimming at V came to 6 bases and at J to 5 bases, leaving 5 bases not matched to a gene. The V gene's germline CDR1 is MNHEY and CDR2 SVGAGI. This CDR3 is CASRTGGINNSPLHF. The CDR3 DNA is TGTGCCAGCAGGACAGGGGGAATAAATAATTCACCCCTCCACTTT.

The chain recombines TRBV5-1 with TRBJ2-5; D may correspond to TRBD1 or TRBD2 (5 bases each). Germline values: CDR1 SGHRS, CDR2 YFSETQ. The V end was cut by 0 bases, the J end by 4 bases, with 10 bases between. This CDR3 contains 14 residues. CDR3 in amino acids: CASSLVEGIETQYF. The CDR3 nucleotides read TGCGCCAGCAGCTTGGTAGAGGGGATAGAGACCCAGTACTTC.

The count of this clone is one. V usage is TRBV11-1 and J usage is TRBJ1-2, with D maybe TRBD1 (5 bases). CDR1 and CDR2 from the germline V gene are SGHAT and FQDESV (reference sequence). CDR3 length: 15 residues. V lost 1 base, J lost 4 bases, and 13 bases lay in between. CDR3 nucleotide sequence: TGTGCCAGCAGCTTAGAGGGATCAGGGACCTATGGCTACACCTTC. Its translation: CASSLEGSGTYGYTF.

The sample holds a few counts of this clone. This chain connects TRBV5-4 to TRBJ1-3; a weak D match, TRBD1 (6 bases). Between the trimmed V and J ends, which lost 10 bases and 0 bases, there was a span of 23 bases. This CDR3 contains 17 residues. Germline CDR1 and CDR2: SGHNT and YYREEE (reference sequence). The CDR3 DNA follows: TGTGCCGGAAGGGACTTGGGGGGCTCGAACTCTGGAAACACCATATATTTT. This gives the protein CAGRDLGGSNSGNTIYF.

The V gene is TRBV18, the J gene TRBJ1-1; D uncertain. The CDR3 extends over 13 amino acids. The germline gives CDR1 KGHSH, CDR2 LQKENI. The V gene lost 1 base and the J gene lost 4 bases, with 7 bases spanning the gap. CDR3 nucleotide sequence: TGTGCCAGCTCACCACAGGACGGCACTGAAGCTTTCTTT. This codes for CASSPQDGTEAFF.

The V call is TRBV6-5, the J call TRBJ2-7, with a tentative D call TRBD1 (5 bases). The V gene's germline CDR1 is MNHEY and CDR2 SVGAGI. The CDR3 loop spans 15 amino acids. V shed 5 bases and J shed 0 bases, with 14 bases lying between them. The CDR3 loop is CASSPDRSNSYEQYF. The CDR3 DNA follows: TGTGCCAGCAGTCCCGACAGATCTAACTCCTACGAGCAGTACTTC.

The chain joins TRBV7-2 to TRBJ2-1; D is uncertain. CDR1 and CDR2 from the germline V gene are SGHTA and FQGNSA. Trimming pared 5 bases from V and 4 bases from J, leaving 9 bases between. CDR3 size: 13 residues. The CDR3 spells CASSLNSYNEQFF. The CDR3 DNA sequence: TGTGCCAGCAGCCTAAATTCGTACAATGAGCAGTTCTTC. The full variable domain, completed using reference TRBV7-2 and TRBJ2-1, is GAGVSQSPSNKVTEKGKDVELRCDPISGHTALYWYRQSLGQGLEFLIYFQGNSAPDKSGLPSDRFSAERTGGSVSTLTIQRTQQEDSAVYLCASSLNSYNEQFFGPGTRLTVL.

This chain connects TRBV19 to TRBJ1-3, with TRBD1 matching 7 bases. The germline V gene has CDR1 LNHDA and CDR2 SQIVND (reference sequence). CDR3 length: 15 amino acids. V lost 4 bases, J lost 2 bases, and 5 bases stayed unmatched. CDR3 DNA: TGTGCCAGTAGTAGGACGACAGGGACTGGAAACACCATATATTTT. Protein: CASSRTTGTGNTIYF.

This clone came up a few times. The chain recombines TRBV6-6 with TRBJ2-2, with D tentatively TRBD2 (5 bases). Germline V CDR1 and CDR2: MNHNY, SVGAGI (reference sequence). The CDR3 contains 14 residues. With 6 bases removed from V and 3 bases from J, the gap between germline ends came to 11 bases. CDR3 protein: CASRPGVYTGELFF. The CDR3 bases are TGTGCCAGCAGACCCGGGGTTTACACCGGGGAGCTGTTTTTT.

V and J are TRBV5-6 and TRBJ1-2, with unresolved D. V lost 0 bases and J lost 8, with 8 bases in between. The germline gives CDR1 SGHDT, CDR2 YYEEEE. CDR3 size: 12 residues. The CDR3 DNA reads TGTGCCAGCAGCTTGGAAAAAGCGGGCTACACCTTC. This translates into CASSLEKAGYTF.

V gene TRBV6-4 combines with J gene TRBJ2-3; a possible D gene is TRBD2 (5 bases). The CDR3 is made up of 13 amino acids. Trimming pared 4 bases from V and 3 bases from J, leaving 8 bases between. Germline V gene data show CDR1 as MRHNA and CDR2 as SNTAGT. This CDR3 reads CASSAGFTDTQYF. The CDR3 DNA reads as TGTGCCAGCAGTGCGGGGTTTACAGATACGCAGTATTTT.

The rearrangement joins TRBV3-1 (or the pseudogene TRBV3-2) to TRBJ2-1; 11 bases line up with TRBD1. CDR1 and CDR2 from the germline V gene are LGHDT and YNNKEL (reference sequence). The ends lost 2 bases at V and 4 bases at J; junction bases unmatched: 4. CDR3 length equals 16 residues. CDR3 in amino acids: CASSQSDRGQYNEQFF. The CDR3 DNA reads as TGTGCCAGCAGCCAATCGGACAGGGGGCAGTACAATGAGCAGTTCTTC.

The rearrangement uses TRBV3-1 (or the pseudogene TRBV3-2) and TRBJ1-6; TRBD1 aligns across 10 bases. Germline CDR1 is LGHDT and CDR2 is YNNKEL (reference sequence). V lost 4 bases, J lost 1 base, and 4 bases stayed unmatched. The CDR3 has 17 residues. CDR3 bases: TGTGCCAGCAGCCCCCTGGACAGGGGGTCCTATAATTCACCCCTCCACTTT. Translation: CASSPLDRGSYNSPLHF.

The chain uses TRBV4-3 and TRBJ1-1; possibly TRBD1 for D (5 bases). The CDR3 runs 15 residues. With 1 base removed from V and 0 bases from J, the gap between germline ends came to 9 bases. Per germline, CDR1 LGHNA and CDR2 YSLEER. DNA for the CDR3: TGCGCCAGCAGCCAAGCGGAGGGGTTGAACACTGAAGCTTTCTTT. The encoded protein is CASSQAEGLNTEAFF.

The chain is built from TRBV5-1 and TRBJ2-5, with 16 bases identical to TRBD2. Germline CDR1 is SGHRS and CDR2 is YFSETQ. The V gene end was trimmed by 5 bases and the J gene end by 2 bases; junction bases not matched to a gene: 6. This CDR3 is built from 17 residues. The DNA of the CDR3 is TGCGCCAGCAGATACGGGACTAGCGGGAGGGTACAAGAGACCCAGTACTTC. It specifies CASRYGTSGRVQETQYF.

V is TRBV5-1 and J is TRBJ2-6, with D unclear. CDR1 SGHRS and CDR2 YFSETQ come from the germline V gene. The V end lost 1 base, the J end lost 0 bases, and 8 bases lay between the germline ends. This CDR3 contains 16 residues. The CDR3, as DNA: TGCGCCAGCAGCTTGATGTCTGCCTCTGGGGCCAACGTCCTGACTTTC. This sequence encodes CASSLMSASGANVLTF.

The chain couples TRBV10-3 to TRBJ2-3; TRBD2 aligns across 9 bases. CDR1 and CDR2 (germline): ENHRY, SYGVKD. The junction had 17 bases not matched to a gene; V was cut back by 7 bases and J by 3 bases. CDR3 length: 18 residues. CDR3 sequence reads: CAINGHVPGLANTDTQYF. CDR3 sequence (DNA): TGTGCCATCAACGGACACGTTCCCGGACTAGCGAATACAGATACGCAGTATTTT.

The chain has TRBV7-2 and TRBJ1-6; D unclear. The CDR3 contains 15 residues. With 2 bases removed from V and 10 bases from J, the gap between germline ends came to 15 bases. CDR1 is SGHTA and CDR2 is FQGNSA in the germline V gene. CDR3 nucleotides: TGTGCCAGCAGCTTAAAAACCGATCGGTACTCACCCCTCCACTTT. This sequence encodes CASSLKTDRYSPLHF.

This clone has only a few counts. V usage is TRBV7-9 and J usage is TRBJ1-5, with TRBD1 matching 9 bases. The CDR3 covers 15 residues. V was clipped by 3 bases and J by 1 base; unmatched bases: 1. Germline CDR1 SEHNR, CDR2 FQNEAQ (reference sequence). The CDR3 bases are TGTGCCAGCAGCTTTGGACAGGGGAGCAATCAGCCCCAGCATTTT. This codes for CASSFGQGSNQPQHF.

The rearrangement uses TRBV5-4 and TRBJ2-3; 7 nucleotides agree with TRBD1. This CDR3 contains 17 residues. Trimming cost V 4 bases and J 1 base; bases outside gene matches: 12. Per the germline V gene, CDR1 is SGHNT and CDR2 is YYREEE (reference sequence). This CDR3 is CASSRNRGSKGTDTQYF. The CDR3 DNA reads TGTGCCAGCAGCCGGAACAGGGGTTCTAAGGGCACAGATACGCAGTATTTT.

The V call is TRBV5-1, the J call TRBJ2-3; 8 bases align to TRBD2. The CDR3 covers 15 residues. V lost 1 base to trimming and J lost 2 bases; unmatched junction nucleotides: 3. Germline V gives CDR1 SGHRS, CDR2 YFSETQ. CDR3 residues: CASSLPGGATDTQYF. CDR3 coding DNA: TGCGCCAGCAGCTTGCCCGGGGGGGCCACAGATACGCAGTATTTT.

V is TRBV5-5 and J is TRBJ2-1; tentative D call: TRBD1 (5 bases). V lost 7 bases and J lost 1, with 12 bases in between. The germline V gene has CDR1 SGHKS and CDR2 YYEKEE (reference sequence). There are 14 residues in the CDR3. The CDR3 sequence is CASLQGFSYNEQFF. Here the CDR3 DNA reads TGTGCCAGCCTCCAGGGATTTTCCTACAATGAGCAGTTCTTC.

V and J are TRBV5-1 and TRBJ1-2, with a possible D match to TRBD1 (5 bases). From germline, CDR1 is SGHRS and CDR2 YFSETQ. V lost 3 bases, J lost 8 bases, and 17 bases lay in between. The CDR3 is made up of 14 amino acids. CDR3 DNA: TGCGCCAGCAGCTCACCCGGGACTCAGACCGGCTACACCTTC. Translating gives CASSSPGTQTGYTF.

V gene TRBV6-2 or TRBV6-3 combines with J gene TRBJ2-3; D is undetermined. The germline gives CDR1 MNHEY, CDR2 SVGEGT. The CDR3 runs 12 residues. V shed 0 bases and J shed 7 bases, with 5 bases lying between them. CDR3 sequence reads: CASSYSRYTQYF. The CDR3 DNA is TGTGCCAGCAGTTACTCGAGATATACGCAGTATTTT.

Only a few counts were recorded for this clone. V is TRBV6-5 and J is TRBJ1-1; D gene ambiguous. The CDR3 consists of 12 residues. The germline CDR1 and CDR2 sequences are MNHEY and SVGAGI. Trimming pared 6 bases from V and 7 bases from J, leaving 12 bases between. CDR3 amino acids: CASSSELGEAFF. CDR3 nucleotide sequence: TGTGCCAGCAGCTCCGAGTTGGGTGAAGCTTTCTTT.